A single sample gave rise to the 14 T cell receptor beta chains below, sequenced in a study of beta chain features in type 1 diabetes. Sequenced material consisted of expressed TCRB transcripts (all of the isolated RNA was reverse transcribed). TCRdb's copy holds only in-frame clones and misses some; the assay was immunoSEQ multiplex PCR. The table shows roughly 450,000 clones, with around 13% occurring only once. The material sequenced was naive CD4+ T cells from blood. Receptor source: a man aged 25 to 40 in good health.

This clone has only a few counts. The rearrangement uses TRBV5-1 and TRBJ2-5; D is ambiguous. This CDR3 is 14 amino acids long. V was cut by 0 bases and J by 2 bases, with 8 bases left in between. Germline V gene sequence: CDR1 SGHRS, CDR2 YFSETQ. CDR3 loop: CASSLGGRQETQYF. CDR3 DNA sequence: TGCGCCAGCAGCTTGGGGGGTCGGCAAGAGACCCAGTACTTC.

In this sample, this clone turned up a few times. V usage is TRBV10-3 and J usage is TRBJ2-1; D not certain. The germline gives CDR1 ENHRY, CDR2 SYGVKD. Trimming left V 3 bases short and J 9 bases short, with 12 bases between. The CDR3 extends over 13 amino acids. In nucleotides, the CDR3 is TGTGCCATCAGTGAAGGATTAGCTAGTGAGCAGTTCTTC. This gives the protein CAISEGLASEQFF.

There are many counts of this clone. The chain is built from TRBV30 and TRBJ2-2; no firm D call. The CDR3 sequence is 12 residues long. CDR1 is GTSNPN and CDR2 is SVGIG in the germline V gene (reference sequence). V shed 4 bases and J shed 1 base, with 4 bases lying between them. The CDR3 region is CAWTGNTGELFF. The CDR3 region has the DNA TGTGCCTGGACAGGGAACACCGGGGAGCTGTTTTTT.

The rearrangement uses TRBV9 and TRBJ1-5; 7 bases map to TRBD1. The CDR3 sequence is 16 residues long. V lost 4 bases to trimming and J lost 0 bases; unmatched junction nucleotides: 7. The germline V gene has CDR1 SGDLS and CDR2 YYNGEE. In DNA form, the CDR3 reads TGTGCCAGCAGCTCAGGGGGAGGAGATAGCAATCAGCCCCAGCATTTT. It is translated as CASSSGGGDSNQPQHF.

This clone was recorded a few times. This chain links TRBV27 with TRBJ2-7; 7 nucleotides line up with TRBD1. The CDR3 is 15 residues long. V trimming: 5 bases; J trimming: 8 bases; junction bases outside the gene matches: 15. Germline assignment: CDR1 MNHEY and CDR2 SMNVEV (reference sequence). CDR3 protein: CASSTSGTARAKQYF. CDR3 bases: TGTGCCAGCAGTACATCCGGGACAGCGAGGGCGAAGCAGTACTTC.

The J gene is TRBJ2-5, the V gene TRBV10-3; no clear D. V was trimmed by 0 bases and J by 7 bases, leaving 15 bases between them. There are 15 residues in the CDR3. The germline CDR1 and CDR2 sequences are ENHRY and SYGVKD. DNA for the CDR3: TGTGCCATCAGTGAGTCTGTGCAATTAGGTGGGACCCAGTACTTC. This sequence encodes CAISESVQLGGTQYF.

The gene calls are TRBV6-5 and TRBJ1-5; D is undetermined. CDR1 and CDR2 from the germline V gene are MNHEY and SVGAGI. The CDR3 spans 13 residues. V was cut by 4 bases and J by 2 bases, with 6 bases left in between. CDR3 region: CASSFGGNQPQHF. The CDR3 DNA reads TGTGCCAGCAGTTTTGGGGGCAATCAGCCCCAGCATTTT.

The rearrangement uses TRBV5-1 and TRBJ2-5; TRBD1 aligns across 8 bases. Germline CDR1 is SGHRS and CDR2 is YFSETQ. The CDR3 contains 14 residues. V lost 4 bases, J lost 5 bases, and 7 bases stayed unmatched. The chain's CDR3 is CASSAWTGRETQYF. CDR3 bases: TGCGCCAGCAGCGCATGGACAGGGCGGGAGACCCAGTACTTC.

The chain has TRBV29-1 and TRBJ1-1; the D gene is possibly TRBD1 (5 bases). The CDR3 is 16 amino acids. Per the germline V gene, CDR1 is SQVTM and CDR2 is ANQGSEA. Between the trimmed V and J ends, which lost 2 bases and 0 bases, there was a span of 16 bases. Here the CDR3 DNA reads TGCAGCGTTGAAAGGCAGGGTAGGGTTATGAACACTGAAGCTTTCTTT. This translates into CSVERQGRVMNTEAFF.

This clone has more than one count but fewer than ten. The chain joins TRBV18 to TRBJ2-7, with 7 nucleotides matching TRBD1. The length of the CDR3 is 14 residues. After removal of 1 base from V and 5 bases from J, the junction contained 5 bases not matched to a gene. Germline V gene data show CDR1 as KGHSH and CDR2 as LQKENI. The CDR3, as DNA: TGTGCCAGCTCACCACTACAGGGGAGCCACGAGCAGTACGTC. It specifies CASSPLQGSHEQYV.

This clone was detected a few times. The CDR3 loop is CASSQFQGLTDTQYF. The CDR3, as DNA: TGCGCCAGCAGCCAGTTCCAGGGTCTCACAGATACGCAGTATTTT. This chain links TRBV4-3 with TRBJ2-3; D perhaps matches TRBD1 (5 bases). Trimming took 3 bases from V and 2 from J, leaving 12 bases between them. The CDR3 length is 15 residues. The V gene's germline CDR1 is LGHNA and CDR2 YSLEER.

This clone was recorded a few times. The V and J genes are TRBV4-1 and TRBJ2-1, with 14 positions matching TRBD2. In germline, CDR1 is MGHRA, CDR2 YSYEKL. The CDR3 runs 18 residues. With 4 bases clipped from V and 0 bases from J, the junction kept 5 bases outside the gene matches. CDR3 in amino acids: CASSPRTSGGISYNEQFF. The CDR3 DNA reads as TGCGCCAGCAGCCCGCGGACTAGCGGGGGGATCTCCTACAATGAGCAGTTCTTC.

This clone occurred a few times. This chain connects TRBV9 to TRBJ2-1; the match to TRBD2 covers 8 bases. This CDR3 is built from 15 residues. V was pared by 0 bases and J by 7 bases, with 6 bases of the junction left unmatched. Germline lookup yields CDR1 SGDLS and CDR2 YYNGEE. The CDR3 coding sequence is TGTGCCAGCAGCGTAGCGGGGGGGCCTAGGAATGAGCAGTTCTTC. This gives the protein CASSVAGGPRNEQFF.

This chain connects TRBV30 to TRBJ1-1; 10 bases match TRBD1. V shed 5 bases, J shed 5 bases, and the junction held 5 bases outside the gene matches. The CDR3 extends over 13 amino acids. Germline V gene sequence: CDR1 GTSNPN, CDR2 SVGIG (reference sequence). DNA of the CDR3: TGTGCCTGGGGGGACAGGGGAGGGACTGAAGCTTTCTTT. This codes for CAWGDRGGTEAFF. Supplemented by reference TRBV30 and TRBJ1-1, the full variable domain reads SQTIHQWPATLVQPVGSPLSLECTVEGTSNPNLYWYRQAAGRGLQLLFYSVGIGQISSEVPQNLSASRPQDRQFILSSKKLLLSDSGFYLCAWGDRGGTEAFFGQGTRLTVV.